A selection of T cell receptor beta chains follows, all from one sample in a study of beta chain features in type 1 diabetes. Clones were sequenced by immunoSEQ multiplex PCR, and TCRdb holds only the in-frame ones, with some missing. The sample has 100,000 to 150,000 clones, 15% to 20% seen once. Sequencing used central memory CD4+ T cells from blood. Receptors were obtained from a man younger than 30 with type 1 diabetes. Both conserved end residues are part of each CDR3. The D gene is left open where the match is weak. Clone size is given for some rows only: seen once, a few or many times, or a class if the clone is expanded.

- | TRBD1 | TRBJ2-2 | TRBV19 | CASSQGVDTGELFF | TGTGCCAGTAGTCAGGGGGTCGACACCGGGGAGCTGTTTTTT
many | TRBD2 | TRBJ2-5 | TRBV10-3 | CASRLAGGQETQYF | TGTGCCAGCAGACTAGCGGGAGGTCAAGAGACCCAGTACTTC
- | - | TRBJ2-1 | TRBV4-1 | CASSHLPEILSYNEQFF | TGCGCCAGCAGCCACCTGCCCGAGATACTTAGCTACAATGAGCAGTTCTTC
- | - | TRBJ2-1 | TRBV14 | CASSQDLRQGISYNEQFF | TGTGCCAGCAGCCAAGATCTTCGGCAGGGGATCTCCTACAATGAGCAGTTCTTC
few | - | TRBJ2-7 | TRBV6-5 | CASSYDLTVKAYEQYF | TGTGCCAGCAGTTATGACCTGACGGTGAAAGCCTACGAGCAGTACTTC
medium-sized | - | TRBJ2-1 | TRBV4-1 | CASSQLDIFSYNEQFF | TGCGCCAGCAGCCAACTGGACATTTTCTCCTACAATGAGCAGTTCTTC
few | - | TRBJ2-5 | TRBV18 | CASSPAPQETQYF | TGTGCCAGCTCACCAGCGCCACAAGAGACCCAGTACTTC
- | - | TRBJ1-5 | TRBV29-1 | CSAEGQAGGNQPQHF | TGCAGCGCCGAAGGGCAGGCTGGGGGCAATCAGCCCCAGCATTTT
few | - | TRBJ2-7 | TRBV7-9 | CASRRGRFHEQYF | TGTGCCAGCAGGCGGGGCCGGTTCCACGAGCAGTACTTC
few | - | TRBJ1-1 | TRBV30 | CAWSITRGNTEAFF | TGTGCCTGGAGCATAACCAGGGGGAACACTGAAGCTTTCTTT
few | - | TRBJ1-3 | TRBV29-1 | CSVYDSGNTIYF | TGCAGCGTCTATGACTCTGGAAACACCATATATTTT
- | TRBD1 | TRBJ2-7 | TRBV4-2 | CASSQTPGQGLDFPYEQYF | TGTGCCAGCAGCCAAACACCGGGACAGGGACTTGATTTCCCCTACGAGCAGTACTTC
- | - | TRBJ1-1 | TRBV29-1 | CSAHHLSGTEAFF | TGCAGCGCCCACCATTTATCGGGCACTGAAGCTTTCTTT
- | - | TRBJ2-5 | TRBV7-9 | CASSRNEAQYF | TGTGCCAGCAGCCGTAACGAGGCCCAGTACTTC
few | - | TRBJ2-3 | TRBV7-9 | CASIQSGAADTQYF | TGTGCCAGCATCCAATCGGGGGCCGCAGATACGCAGTATTTT
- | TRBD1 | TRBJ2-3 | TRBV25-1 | CASSATNGQGSTDTQYF | TGTGCCAGCAGTGCCACGAATGGACAGGGGAGCACAGATACGCAGTATTTT
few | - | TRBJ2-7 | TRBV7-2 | CASRADRSASYEQYF | TGTGCCAGCAGGGCAGACAGGTCCGCCTCCTACGAGCAGTACTTC